This T cell receptor (beta chain) was sequenced during a study of cytomegalovirus exposure and HLA in healthy donors (dated by TCRdb to the late 2010s). The study in broad terms: An earlier analysis of around 600 of the donors reported about 250 Gb of sequence data and 100 million to 140 million unique TCR beta sequences from about 180 million T cells. Approximately 330 gigabases of sequencing data and around 88 million unique TCR sequences made up an early release that covered fewer than 650 HLA-typed donors. Of the roughly 420 genotyped donors, 80% to 90% were placed in the genetic ancestry cluster associated with self-reported Caucasian donors. The study was designed to test whether signatures of past pathogen exposure could be identified by cataloging public T cell receptors. The study used immunosequencing to profile the T cell repertoires of 600 to 850 subjects and linked those repertoires to cytomegalovirus serostatus. Besides the first cohort of 500 to 700 subjects, a separate validation cohort made up of over a hundred different subjects was used. To predict cytomegalovirus infection status, the study brought together high-throughput TCR immunosequencing, statistical association of individual TCRs with disease status, and machine learning. To study patterns of TCR occurrence, a later analysis re-analyzed previously published TCR beta repertoires from more than 550 donors and added high-resolution HLA genotyping. The later analysis used no new phenotypic data to find candidate immune exposures, relying instead on TCR beta sequences and their occurrence across donors. An earlier analysis of 500 to 650 of the donors applied high-throughput TCR beta sequencing to assess whether each TCR beta V gene segment acted as functional or pseudogenic. Donor age, sex, ethnicity and CMV serostatus were compiled together with the repertoire data. A later genetic analysis took genome-wide SNP genotypes for about 60% of the roughly 670 donors and used that subset as a discovery cohort. Every discovery cohort repertoire had been produced on one sequencing platform. HLA typing covered class I and class II loci at four-digit resolution. Typing coverage varied by locus: roughly 629-630 donors for A, B, C, DRB1 and DQB1; around 560 for DQA1; more than 600 for DPA1; around 490 for DPB1. About five DR-DQ haplotypes were handled as single units for association and clustering because linkage in the cohort was strong. Across approximately 420 genotyped donors of the cohort, an average of roughly 250,000 unique TCR beta nucleotide sequences per donor were sequenced, and about a sixth of those sequences were non-productive. What the study reported, not specific to this receptor: An association between a missense DCLRE1C variant and V-gene and J-gene trimming of TCR beta chains was found in a later genetic analysis and replicated in an independent cohort. Strong co-occurrence of HLA alleles, especially DR and DQ, made assigning TCR associations to individual alleles difficult. The earlier analysis of about 600 of the donors excluded fewer than 20 rarely observed V segments, including chromosome 9 orphons, because counts were too low. Most TCR sequences were observed very rarely across donors, whereas some public TCRs were present in many individuals. The presence/absence analyses assumed that sequencing depth was roughly uniform across donors, and that assumption may not be true. HLA typing was unavailable for some donors at each locus, so association tests used only the typed subset. According to a later analysis, TCR association rates differed among HLA loci, with DRB1 alleles showing the most associated TCRs and HLA-C alleles showing the fewest. Correlated functional status among segregating V segments might be attributable to linkage disequilibrium, but an unknown experimental factor could not be ruled out. A further reported finding was that TCR beta sequences accurately predicted the HLA-A and HLA-B alleles for most subjects in the first cohort. This cohort had only TCR beta chains sequenced, and the lack of alpha or paired-chain data limited which features could be detected. Compared with the roughly 700-donor mean, donors in an Asian-associated ancestry cluster had fewer N-insertions in productive TCRs, according to a later genetic analysis. Immune exposure information for the cohort was limited to CMV serostatus. Broadly in line with IMGT annotations, most TCR beta V segments showed up in productive rearrangements about 90% or about 30% of the time in an earlier analysis of approximately 600 of the donors. In a later analysis, around 17,000 TCR beta sequences were associated with specific HLA alleles at a false discovery rate of 0.05. A later analysis reported that several top co-occurrence clusters appeared linked to parvovirus B19, influenza, CMV and Epstein-Barr virus. The authors suggested that the approach could potentially be extended to other disease states and immunological phenotypes. Cytomegalovirus status was reported to be diagnosed by the classifier with high specificity and sensitivity in both the original and validation cohorts. A group of highly shared sequence variants was considered likely to be a technical artifact of the sequencing pipeline. In the study, approximately 150 TCR beta chains were listed as associated with cytomegalovirus. Compared with equally common non-associated chains, HLA-associated TCR beta chains in a later analysis were more clonally expanded and had lower generation probabilities. In vitro tests confirmed that a few of the cytomegalovirus-associated TCR beta chains recognize cytomegalovirus antigens. Some IMGT-functional V segments, including TRBV6-2 and TRBV6-3, could not be told apart with the 87-base-pair reads, so those segments were excluded. In a later analysis, most CMV-associated TCR beta chains were found to appear HLA-restricted, with HLA associations seemingly driven largely by CMV exposure.

A word on this clone: The specificity of this receptor is unknown. The record has no base qualities; no much larger clone is one base away.

Clipping removes 6 bases from V and 7 bases from J, with 1 as the unmatched junction base count. The CDR3 spans 11 residues, from the cysteine through the phenylalanine. Left in the record is the CDR3 DNA by itself, 33 bases read in frame from the first base. The germline V gene encodes CDR1 LNHDA and CDR2 SQIVND (reference sequence). The cohort consisted of approximately 670 healthy bone marrow donors. At the time of sampling, all cohort members were nominally healthy, though unrecorded immune exposures were likely present. The donor tested CMV seronegative and was one of the 352 seronegative cohort members. Every donor gave a peripheral blood sample, and the peripheral blood mononuclear cells from that sample were used for TCR beta sequencing. The Qiagen DNeasy Blood Extraction Kit was used to extract genomic DNA from the blood cell samples. Libraries were constructed by the immunoSEQ multiplex PCR assay. The multiplex PCR relied on a mix of 60 forward primers for TCR Vbeta segments and 13 reverse primers for TCR Jbeta segments. The CDR3 region of rearranged TCR beta genes was amplified from genomic DNA by a multiplex PCR assay. The Illumina HiSeq System was used to sequence the amplified TCR beta libraries as 87-base-pair reads. Concerning the study's data processing: Across the 500 to 700 repertoires, a later analysis counted 80 million or so unique TCR beta chains, 9 million to 14 million of which were shared by at least two donors. To remove PCR and sequencing errors, raw reads were error-corrected and collapsed into unique sequences using a nearest-neighbor algorithm that merged closely related sequences. Alignment of CDR3 sequences to IMGT reference sequences was used to assign V, D and J gene segments. For a sequence to be retained, a match of at least six nucleotides to both a V gene segment and a J gene segment was required. A rearrangement counted as productive if the CDR3 had no stop codons and remained in frame with V and J, and every other rearrangement counted as non-productive. CDR3 was defined by IMGT convention, running from the second conserved V-encoded cysteine to the conserved J-encoded phenylalanine. Sequences without an unambiguous match to a single V gene segment were excluded from the earlier analysis of about 630 of the donors. In an earlier analysis of a few hundred of the donors, V segments were called functional above 56.7% productive rearrangements and were called segregating when the between-donor standard deviation exceeded 5%. To diagnose cytomegalovirus status from the catalog of TCR beta chain sequences, a statistical classification framework was built. A later analysis assigned V and J genes by comparing TCR nucleotide sequences with IMGT/GENE-DB human TR gene sequences. In a later analysis, CDR3 sequences and most-parsimonious VDJ recombination scenarios were assigned using the TCRdist pipeline. In a later analysis, each TCR beta chain was defined by its CDR3 amino acid sequence together with its V-gene family, and reads lacking a unique V-gene family were excluded. A later analysis removed 592 highly shared, low-generation-probability nucleotide sequences to deal with suspected cross-contamination and a sequencing artifact. In a later analysis, a clonal expansion index was calculated for each public chain from normalized within-repertoire ranks of inferred template counts. In a later analysis, generation probabilities were computed using a VDJ recombination model fitted to out-of-frame rearrangements, and the results were checked against IGoR. In a later analysis, TCR-TCR, TCR-HLA and TCR-CMV co-occurrence was scored with hypergeometric tests, and a repertoire-size bias correction was applied to TCR pairs. A later analysis estimated false discovery rates by permuting HLA or CMV assignments 20 times. In a later analysis, co-occurring TCRs were grouped using DBSCAN, with TCRdist sequence similarity added in when clustering inside HLA-allele-positive subsets. Co-occurrence clustering excluded repertoires with fewer than 30,000 or more than 120,000 public chains, plus five with anomalous nucleotide sharing. TCRdb re-hosts the immuneACCESS table, in-frame sequences only. Its copies lack some clones; in the studies checked, an unresolved V gene accounts for under half of them, and the cause for the rest is not known. V and J calls and clone size are copied from that table; D and trimming were computed from the DNA. The sample table lists about 180,000 clones, less than 80% of them with a count of one. The top ten clonotypes cover roughly 0.64% of the sample.

The rearranged chain carries TRBV19 and TRBJ1-1, with 8 bases matching TRBD1. This TCR was sampled from a woman aged 40 to 55 in good health and CMV-seronegative. Material for sequencing was PBMCs. The CDR3 is CASRDRGEAFF. The nucleotide sequence is given as TGTGCCAGTAGAGACAGGGGTGAAGCTTTCTTT.